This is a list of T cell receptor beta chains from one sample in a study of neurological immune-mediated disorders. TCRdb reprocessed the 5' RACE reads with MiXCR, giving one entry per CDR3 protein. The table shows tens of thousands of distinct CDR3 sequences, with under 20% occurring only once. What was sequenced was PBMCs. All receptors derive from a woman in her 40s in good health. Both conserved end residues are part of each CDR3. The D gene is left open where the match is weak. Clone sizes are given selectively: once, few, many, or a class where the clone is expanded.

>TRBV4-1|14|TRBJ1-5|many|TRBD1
CASSQLQGDQPQHF
TGCGCCAGCAGCCAATTACAGGGGGACCAGCCCCAGCATTTT
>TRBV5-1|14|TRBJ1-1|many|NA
CASSERTGNTEAFF
TGCGCCAGCAGCGAGAGGACTGGGAACACTGAAGCTTTCTTT
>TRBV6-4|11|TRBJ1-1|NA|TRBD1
CATRQGIRAFF
TGTGCCACCCGACAGGGAATAAGAGCTTTCTTT
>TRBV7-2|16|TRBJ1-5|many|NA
CASSLGGQRSGQPQHF
TGTGCCAGCAGCTTAGGAGGACAGAGAAGCGGTCAGCCCCAGCATTTT
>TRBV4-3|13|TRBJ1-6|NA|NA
CASQDTWYSPLHF
TGCGCCAGCCAAGATACATGGTATTCACCCCTCCACTTT
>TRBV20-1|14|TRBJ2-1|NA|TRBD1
CSARTGTGTNEQFF
TGCAGTGCCCGAACCGGGACAGGGACGAATGAGCAGTTCTTC
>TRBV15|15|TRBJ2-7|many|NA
CATSREGKPHYEQYF
TGTGCCACCAGCAGAGAAGGAAAGCCCCACTACGAGCAGTACTTC
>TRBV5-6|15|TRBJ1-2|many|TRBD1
CASSPGQGADYGYTF
TGTGCCAGCAGCCCCGGACAGGGGGCAGACTATGGCTACACCTTC
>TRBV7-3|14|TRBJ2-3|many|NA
CASSLGSKANTQYF
TGTGCCAGCAGCTTAGGTTCGAAGGCTAATACGCAGTATTTT
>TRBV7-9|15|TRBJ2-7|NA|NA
CASSLAQQMGYDQYF
TGTGCCAGCAGTCTAGCGCAGCAGATGGGCTACGACCAGTACTTC
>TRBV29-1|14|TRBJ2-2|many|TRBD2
CSVGSGGATGELFF
TGCAGCGTGGGTAGCGGGGGGGCTACCGGGGAGCTGTTTTTT
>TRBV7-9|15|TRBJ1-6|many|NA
CASSLRGADNSPLHF
TGTGCCAGCAGCTTAAGGGGGGCAGACAATTCACCCCTCCACTTT
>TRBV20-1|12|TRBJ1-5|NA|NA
CSARSGNQPQHF
TGCAGTGCTAGATCGGGGAATCAGCCCCAGCATTTT
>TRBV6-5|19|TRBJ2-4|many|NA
CASTPRWRGRLRAKNIQYF
TGTGCCAGCACCCCGAGGTGGCGGGGGCGCCTACGGGCCAAAAACATTCAGTACTTC
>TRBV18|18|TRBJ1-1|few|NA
CASSPSGTRGLGNTEAFF
TGTGCCAGCTCACCATCCGGGACCAGGGGACTGGGGAACACTGAAGCTTTCTTT
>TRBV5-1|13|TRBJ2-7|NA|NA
CASSRRGSYEQYF
TGCGCCAGCAGCCGAAGGGGTAGCTACGAGCAGTACTTC
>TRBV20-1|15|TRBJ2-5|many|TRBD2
CSATVGASGGETQYF
TGCAGTGCCACCGTCGGGGCTAGCGGGGGTGAGACCCAGTACTTC
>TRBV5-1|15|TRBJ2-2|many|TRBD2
CASSLRGGAQGELFF
TGCGCCAGCAGCTTGCGCGGGGGGGCCCAGGGGGAGCTGTTTTTT
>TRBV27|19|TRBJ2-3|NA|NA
CASSLWGGIRTGDTDTQYF
TGTGCCAGCAGTTTATGGGGGGGCATTAGGACAGGAGACACAGATACGCAGTATTTT
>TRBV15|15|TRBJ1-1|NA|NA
CATSRDGGMHTEAFF
TGTGCCACCAGCAGAGATGGGGGGATGCACACTGAAGCTTTCTTT
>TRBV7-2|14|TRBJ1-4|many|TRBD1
CASSPDRGSEKLFF
TGTGCCAGCAGCCCGGACAGGGGGAGTGAAAAACTGTTTTTT
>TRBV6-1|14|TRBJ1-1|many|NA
CASSEGGYKTEAFF
TGTGCCAGCAGTGAAGGGGGGTATAAGACTGAAGCTTTCTTT
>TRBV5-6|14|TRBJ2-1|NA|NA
CASSLGLTEGEQFF
TGTGCCAGCAGCTTGGGACTGACTGAGGGTGAGCAGTTCTTC
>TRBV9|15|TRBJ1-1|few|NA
CASSDPGGVNTEAFF
TGTGCCAGCAGCGACCCCGGAGGGGTGAACACTGAAGCTTTCTTT